This TCR beta chain stems from a study of radiation and T cells in renal cell carcinoma. Time point meaning: blood 4 weeks post-SBRT, at nephrectomy. Indicated treatment: 15 Gy SBRT to primary tumor, nephrectomy 4 weeks later. This clone showed up just once. The antigen remains unidentified. Repertoires were generated with immunoSEQ multiplex PCR, while TCRdb's copy carries only in-frame clones and drops some. The data hold about 90,000 clones, with approximately 82% observed a single time. The study, taken as a whole, reports: From baseline, blood top tumor clonotypes peaked at 2 weeks post-radiation.

The CDR3 covers 17 residues. CDR1 is SGHVS, CDR2 FNYEAQ, per germline. V shed 5 bases and J 1 base; nucleotides not matched to a gene: 11. This TCR came from a man aged 55 to 70 with renal cell carcinoma. The chain combines TRBV7-6 with TRBJ2-3, with 8 bases lining up with TRBD2. The sequencing here drew on blood, taken from a patient whose treatment included radiotherapy and nephrectomy. CDR3 residues: CASSGGLEFSRTDTQYF. The CDR3 coding sequence is TGTGCCAGCAGCGGGGGACTAGAGTTCTCGCGCACAGATACGCAGTATTTT.